The 23 T cell receptor beta chains below were found in one sample sequenced in a study of cytomegalovirus exposure and HLA in healthy donors. PCR used 60 Vbeta primers and 13 Jbeta primers. Using immunoSEQ multiplex PCR, the repertoire was profiled, and TCRdb retains in-frame clones only, with some absent. The table has 65,000 or so clones, roughly 80% seen once; the top ten hold 3%. Material for sequencing was PBMCs. The receptor set was obtained from a girl between 10 and 17 years old in good health and CMV-seropositive.

This clone was counted only a few times. The rearrangement joins TRBV30 to TRBJ2-7; no definite D call. The CDR3 contains 11 residues. Trimming took off 1 base at V and 2 bases at J, with 3 bases between the two ends. Germline V gene lookup returns CDR1 GTSNPN and CDR2 SVGIG (reference sequence). CDR3 coding DNA: TGTGCCTGGAGTGCCGCCTACGAGCAGTACTTC. Protein sequence: CAWSAAYEQYF.

This clone was seen a single time. The CDR3 DNA reads as TGTGCCAGCAGTATAACATGGACAGGGGTGTACGAGCAGTACTTC. It yields the protein CASSITWTGVYEQYF. The chain recombines TRBV6-1 with TRBJ2-7; 9 nucleotides agree with TRBD1. Trimming removed 5 bases from V and 4 bases from J; junction bases left unmatched: 9. Germline CDR1 MNHNS, CDR2 SASEGT. The CDR3 has 15 residues.

This clone showed up just a few times. The gene calls are TRBV7-9 and TRBJ1-5; D is ambiguous. The CDR3 extends over 16 amino acids. V lost 5 bases and J 5 bases, leaving 19 bases between the germline ends. The germline V gene has CDR1 SEHNR and CDR2 FQNEAQ (reference sequence). The CDR3 protein is CASSPSTGRVYQPQHF. CDR3 nucleotide sequence: TGTGCCAGCAGCCCATCGACCGGGAGAGTCTATCAGCCCCAGCATTTT.

The chain joins TRBV7-2 to TRBJ2-4, with TRBD1 matching over 7 bases. V was clipped by 6 bases and J by 0 bases; unmatched bases: 11. Germline V gene data show CDR1 as SGHTA and CDR2 as FQGNSA. The CDR3 contains 17 residues. CDR3 DNA sequence: TGTGCCAGCAGTCTAAAAGGCCGACAGGGAGCCAAAAACATTCAGTACTTC. It translates to CASSLKGRQGAKNIQYF.

This clone occurred a few times. The rearrangement uses TRBV7-9 and TRBJ1-1; the D gene is possibly TRBD1 (5 bases). The CDR3 contains 14 residues. V was clipped by 1 base and J by 10 bases, with 16 bases between them. CDR1 SEHNR and CDR2 FQNEAQ come from the germline V gene (reference sequence). The CDR3, as DNA: TGTGCCAGCAGCTTAGAGCACGACAGCAGCCGAGCTTTCTTT. Residues: CASSLEHDSSRAFF. Drawing the rest from reference TRBV7-9 and TRBJ1-1, the complete variable domain is DTGVSQNPRHKITKRGQNVTFRCDPISEHNRLYWYRQTLGQGPEFLTYFQNEAQLEKSRLLSDRFSAERPKGSFSTLEIQRTEQGDSAMYLCASSLEHDSSRAFFGQGTRLTVV.

The J gene is TRBJ2-7, the V gene TRBV4-1, with TRBD2 matching over 10 bases. CDR3 length equals 15 residues. Per germline, CDR1 MGHRA and CDR2 YSYEKL. J gave up 3 bases and V 0 bases, and 2 bases lay outside the gene matches. The CDR3 nucleotides read TGCGCCAGCAGCCAAGAATCTAGCGGGGGCTACGAGCAGTACTTC. It encodes CASSQESSGGYEQYF.

The chain joins TRBV28 to TRBJ2-7; 9 bases are a match to TRBD2. Per the germline V gene, CDR1 is MDHEN and CDR2 is SYDVKM. V gave up 6 bases and J gave up 0 bases; unmatched junction bases: 6. The CDR3 runs to 15 residues. The CDR3 here is CASSLGREGSYEQYF. The CDR3 DNA reads TGTGCCAGCAGCCTAGGGCGGGAGGGCTCCTACGAGCAGTACTTC.

In this sample, this clone turned up a few times. In DNA, the CDR3 is TGTGCCAGCAGCTACGCGGGGATATCCAACACTGAAGCTTTCTTT. The encoded protein is CASSYAGISNTEAFF. J is TRBJ1-1 and V is TRBV6-5, with D unresolved. This CDR3 region has 15 residues. Trimming removed 6 bases at V and 2 bases at J, with 16 bases between. Germline V lookup: CDR1 MNHEY, CDR2 SVGAGI.

This clone appeared a single time. The rearrangement joins TRBV28 to TRBJ2-2; 9 bases agree with TRBD1. With 3 bases clipped from V and 6 bases from J, the junction kept 5 bases outside the gene matches. The length of the CDR3 is 15 residues. The germline gives CDR1 MDHEN, CDR2 SYDVKM. The CDR3 sequence: CASSLLGTGSGELFF. Written as DNA, the CDR3 is TGTGCCAGCAGTTTGCTCGGGACAGGGTCCGGGGAGCTGTTTTTT.

This rearrangement joins TRBV7-9 to TRBJ1-1, with 8 bases identical to TRBD1. The CDR3 length is 14 residues. The J segment lost 3 bases and the V segment lost 3 bases, leaving 3 bases of the junction unmatched. CDR1 is SEHNR and CDR2 is FQNEAQ in the germline V gene (reference sequence). The CDR3 here is CASSLEQGDTEAFF. CDR3 coding DNA: TGTGCCAGCAGCTTGGAACAGGGGGACACTGAAGCTTTCTTT.

J is TRBJ1-1 and V is TRBV2, with TRBD1 matching over 7 bases. CDR3 length: 15 amino acids. Germline lookup yields CDR1 SNHLY and CDR2 FYNNEI. V dropped 4 bases and J dropped 11; count of bases not matched to a gene: 16. The CDR3 reads CASSVPYRGAPTAFF. CDR3 bases: TGTGCCAGCAGTGTCCCCTACAGGGGAGCCCCCACGGCTTTCTTT.

The rearrangement joins TRBV4-1 to TRBJ2-3, with 11 bases identical to TRBD2. V dropped 0 bases and J dropped 2; count of bases not matched to a gene: 10. Per germline, CDR1 MGHRA and CDR2 YSYEKL. The CDR3 is 19 residues long. The CDR3 protein is CASSQDHLAGGPFTDTQYF. The DNA for the CDR3 is TGCGCCAGCAGCCAAGATCACCTAGCGGGGGGCCCTTTCACAGATACGCAGTATTTT.

In its sample, this clone was seen a few times. The genes are TRBV4-1 and TRBJ2-7; 9 bases line up with TRBD1. There are 16 residues in the CDR3. The germline gives CDR1 MGHRA, CDR2 YSYEKL. Trimming at V came to 0 bases and at J to 6 bases, leaving 9 bases not matched to a gene. CDR3 residues: CASSQDLGTGYSEQYF. The CDR3 nucleotides read TGCGCCAGCAGCCAAGATCTAGGGACAGGGTACAGCGAGCAGTACTTC.

The gene calls are TRBV7-9 and TRBJ1-2; D is possibly TRBD1 (5 bases). Germline CDR1 reads SEHNR; CDR2 reads FQNEAQ (reference sequence). V lost 4 bases and J 4 bases, leaving 10 bases between the germline ends. The CDR3 sequence is 13 residues long. The CDR3 DNA reads as TGTGCCAGCAGCTCAACCGACAGCTATGGCTACACCTTC. Translation: CASSSTDSYGYTF. Looking up the rest from reference TRBV7-9 and TRBJ1-2 gives the full variable domain: DTGVSQNPRHKITKRGQNVTFRCDPISEHNRLYWYRQTLGQGPEFLTYFQNEAQLEKSRLLSDRFSAERPKGSFSTLEIQRTEQGDSAMYLCASSSTDSYGYTFGSGTRLTVV.

This clone has more than one count but fewer than ten. J is TRBJ2-6 and V is TRBV28, with D hard to call. The CDR3 is made up of 15 amino acids. V was pared by 2 bases and J by 0 bases, with 5 bases between. The germline gives CDR1 MDHEN, CDR2 SYDVKM. In nucleotides, the CDR3 is TGTGCCAGCAGTTTACAAAACTCTGGGGCCAACGTCCTGACTTTC. It yields the protein CASSLQNSGANVLTF.

The V call is TRBV6-5, the J call TRBJ2-6; 7 nucleotides line up with TRBD1. The ends lost 4 bases at V and 12 bases at J; junction bases unmatched: 15. In germline, CDR1 is MNHEY, CDR2 SVGAGI. The CDR3 totals 16 residues. Here the CDR3 DNA reads TGTGCCAGCAGTTTAACCTTGCCGCACAGGGGAAGCGTCCTGACTTTC. Translated: CASSLTLPHRGSVLTF.

This rearrangement joins TRBV28 to TRBJ1-2; weak D call: TRBD1 (5 bases). V was shortened by 6 bases and J by 4 bases, with 15 bases between the two germline ends. Germline values: CDR1 MDHEN, CDR2 SYDVKM. The CDR3 loop spans 14 amino acids. CDR3 region: CASSSVTETYGYTF. DNA of the CDR3: TGTGCCAGCAGCTCCGTGACAGAGACCTATGGCTACACCTTC.

This clone was seen more than once but under ten times. The chain joins TRBV29-1 to TRBJ2-1; 8 nucleotides agree with TRBD2. Germline V gives CDR1 SQVTM, CDR2 ANQGSEA. Trimming removed 6 bases from V and 8 bases from J; junction bases left unmatched: 15. The CDR3 is 15 residues long. The CDR3 reads CSVPPGLGAHDEQFF. In DNA form, the CDR3 reads TGCAGCGTCCCGCCGGGACTAGGGGCGCACGATGAGCAGTTCTTC.

On this clone: Other nucleotide sequences from this sample produce the same CDR3. The chain employs TRBV7-2 and TRBJ2-1; D might be TRBD2 (6 bases). Trimming pared 4 bases from V and 7 bases from J, leaving 14 bases between. Germline CDR1 is SGHTA and CDR2 is FQGNSA. The length of the CDR3 is 14 residues. CDR3 protein: CASSSGLPQNEQFF. The CDR3 nucleotides are TGTGCCAGCAGCTCGGGACTGCCTCAAAATGAGCAGTTCTTC.

For this clone: Other nucleotide sequences in the sample specify the same CDR3. This sequence joins TRBV28 and TRBJ2-2, with TRBD1 as a possible D gene (5 bases). The CDR3 is 12 residues long. The germline gives CDR1 MDHEN, CDR2 SYDVKM. V lost 7 bases and J 5 bases, leaving 8 bases between the germline ends. DNA of the CDR3: TGTGCCAGCACAGGGAATACCGGGGAGCTGTTTTTT. Translation gives CASTGNTGELFF.

The genes are TRBV14 and TRBJ2-1; 10 positions agree with TRBD2. Trimming cost V 0 bases and J 3 bases; bases outside gene matches: 5. The CDR3 loop spans 17 amino acids. The germline gives CDR1 SGHDN, CDR2 FVKESK. The CDR3 nucleotides read TGTGCCAGCAGCCAAGATAGGCTAGCGGGGGTCTACAATGAGCAGTTCTTC. It yields the protein CASSQDRLAGVYNEQFF.

This clone was counted a few times. This chain uses TRBV6-4 with TRBJ2-2; D perhaps matches TRBD2 (5 bases). The CDR3 is 15 residues long. Trimming shortened V by 2 bases and J by 3 bases, and 10 bases separated the two germline ends. Germline V gene lookup returns CDR1 MRHNA and CDR2 SNTAGT. The CDR3 region has the DNA TGTGCCAGCAGTGACAAGGCTAGCCACACCGGGGAGCTGTTTTTT. Protein: CASSDKASHTGELFF.

V and J are TRBV7-2 and TRBJ1-5; 9 bases agree with TRBD1. V was pared by 3 bases and J by 7 bases, with 7 bases of the junction left unmatched. The length of the CDR3 is 15 residues. Germline CDR1 reads SGHTA; CDR2 reads FQGNSA. As DNA, the CDR3 is TGTGCCAGCAGCTTCACTACAGGGGGCGCACAGCCCCAGCATTTT. Its translation is CASSFTTGGAQPQHF.